This TCR beta chain comes out of a study of blood T cell repertoires in COVID-19. Study overall: Whether acute or convalescent, the COVID-19 samples came from the United States, Italy and Spain. The analysed material was cDNA or gDNA that came from T cells, B-cell-depleted T cells, or PBMCs.

Per the original data handling: Reference gene primer amplification in the assay estimated nucleated cell counts. Assay used: immunoSEQ multiplex PCR; TCRdb lists only in-frame clones, some missing. V, J and clone size are those of that table, while D and trimming were read from the DNA. Of under 150,000 clones detected, more than 75% appear once; the ten largest clones hold approximately 5%. The CDR3 loop spans 16 amino acids. The rearrangement joins TRBV21-1 to TRBJ1-4. TRBV21-1 is annotated as a pseudogene. The receptor was isolated from a woman between 45 and 60 years old with acute or convalescent COVID-19. Sequenced input: peripheral blood. CDR3 coding DNA: TGTGCCAGCAGCAAAGATGACGGATGCGGCCCCGAAAAACTGTTTTTT. The encoded protein is CASSKDDGCGPEKLFF.